The entry that follows covers one T cell receptor beta chain sequence. Its specificity is unknown. The entry originates in a study of PD-L1 blockade in urothelial cancer. Study-level points and caveats: Blood TCR clonality below the median before treatment was a predictor of better survival.

Locally advanced or metastatic urothelial carcinoma was present in patients. Germline V lookup: CDR1 SGHAT, CDR2 FQDESV (reference sequence). This CDR3 has 15 amino acids. Trimming shortened V by 4 bases and J by 0 bases, and 11 bases separated the two germline ends. PCRs were each spiked with synthetic TCR analog templates. Profiled with immunoSEQ multiplex PCR; TCRdb holds only in-frame clones, not every one. The sample holds about 84,000 clones, roughly 82% seen once. The source was PBMCs, collected around atezolizumab (anti-PD-L1) treatment. The chain employs TRBV11-1 and TRBJ2-3; possible D gene TRBD2, 6 bases. The source is a man aged 70-80 years with urothelial cancer. CDR3 bases: TGTGCCAGCAGCTCCTGGGACTCCAGCACAGATACGCAGTATTTT. Its protein product is CASSSWDSSTDTQYF.